This T cell receptor beta chain originates from a study of siplizumab effects on memory and regulatory T cells. Whole-study findings and limits: Alloreactive clones mapping to unstimulated subsets formed only a minor fraction. Memory T cells appeared less diverse than naive cells, which seemed to contribute substantially to alloresponse. Proof of suppressive function in proliferating Tregs from siplizumab cultures was not established.

Measured with immunoSEQ multiplex PCR; TCRdb has only the in-frame clones, and not every one. The repertoire holds some 90,000 clones, with over 80% as singletons. Note on this clone: As yet, its antigen is unknown.

This CDR3 spans 13 amino acids. The germline V and J ends were trimmed by 3 bases and 3 bases, with 9 bases remaining between them. Germline values: CDR1 SGHAT, CDR2 FQNNGV. This sequence originates from a human donor in good health. The chain carries TRBV11-2 and TRBJ2-7; D is ambiguous. Sequencing was carried out using CD4+ T cells sorted from blood. The CDR3 here is CASSFEASYEQYF. The CDR3 bases are TGTGCCAGCAGCTTTGAAGCAAGCTACGAGCAGTACTTC. The full variable domain, with the rest looked up from reference TRBV11-2 and TRBJ2-7, is EAGVAQSPRYKIIEKRQSVAFWCNPISGHATLYWYQQILGQGPKLLIQFQNNGVVDDSQLPKDRFSAERLKGVDSTLKIQPAKLEDSAVYLCASSFEASYEQYFGPGTRLTVT.